This record looks at one T cell receptor (beta chain) sequence and its context. This specimen comes from a study of CD8 T cells in Susac syndrome. An input of about 0.45 to 1 ug of RNA was subjected to reverse transcription using random hexamers. TCRdb re-called the immunoSEQ multiplex PCR reads with MiXCR, one entry per CDR3 protein. The sample carries 250,000 to 350,000 distinct CDR3 sequences, about 85% recorded once. The CDR3 is made up of 17 amino acids. Germline V gene sequence: CDR1 SGHNT, CDR2 YENEEA. The V and J ends lost 3 bases and 1 base, in that order; junction bases with no gene match: 9. The multiple sclerosis controls consisted of treatment-naive patients with relapsing-remitting disease, either stable or active.

The specimen was CD8+ T cells from PBMCs. The chain joins TRBV11-3 to TRBJ2-1; 7 bases are shared with TRBD2. The TCR was taken from a human donor with multiple sclerosis. The CDR3 loop reads CASSFEQASGSYNEQFF. The CDR3 coding sequence is TGTGCCAGCAGCTTCGAACAAGCTAGCGGATCCTACAATGAGCAGTTCTTC.